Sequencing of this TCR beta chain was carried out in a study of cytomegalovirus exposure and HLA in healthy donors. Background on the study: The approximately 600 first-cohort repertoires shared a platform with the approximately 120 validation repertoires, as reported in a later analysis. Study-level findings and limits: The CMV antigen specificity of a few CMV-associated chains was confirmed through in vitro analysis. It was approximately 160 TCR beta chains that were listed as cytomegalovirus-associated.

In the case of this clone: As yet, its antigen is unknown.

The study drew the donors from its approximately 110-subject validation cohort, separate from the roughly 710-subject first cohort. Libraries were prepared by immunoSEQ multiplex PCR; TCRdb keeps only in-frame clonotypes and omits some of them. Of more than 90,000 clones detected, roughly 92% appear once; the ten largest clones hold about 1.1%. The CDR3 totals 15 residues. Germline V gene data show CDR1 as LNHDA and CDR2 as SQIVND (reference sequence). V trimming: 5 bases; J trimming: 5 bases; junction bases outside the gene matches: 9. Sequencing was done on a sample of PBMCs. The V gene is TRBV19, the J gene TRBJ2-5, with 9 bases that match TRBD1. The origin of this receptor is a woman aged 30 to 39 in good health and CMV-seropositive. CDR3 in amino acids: CASSGGTGLRETQYF. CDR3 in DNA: TGTGCCAGTAGTGGTGGGACAGGGTTGAGGGAGACCCAGTACTTC.